A selection of T cell receptor beta chains follows, all from one sample in a study of T cell responses to AZD1222 COVID-19 vaccine. Measured with immunoSEQ multiplex PCR; TCRdb has only the in-frame clones, and not every one. The sample carries 120,000 or so clones, roughly 90% recorded once. Sequenced material: peripheral blood, taken on day 0 of AZD1222 vaccination. The receptors were gathered from an adult in good health. CDR3s include the opening cysteine and the closing phenylalanine or tryptophan. D genes are given only for firm matches. Clone size appears in some rows only: once, few, many, or a class for an expanded clone.

j_gene: TRBJ2-5; len: 11; abundance: -; v_gene: TRBV7-2; d_gene: -; CDR3nt: TGTGCCAGCAGCGCCCAAGAGACCCAGTACTTC; CDR3aa: CASSAQETQYF
j_gene: TRBJ1-2; len: 14; abundance: -; v_gene: TRBV11-2; d_gene: TRBD1; CDR3nt: TGTGCCAGCAGCTTACCGGACAGGGGGCATGGCTACACCTTC; CDR3aa: CASSLPDRGHGYTF
j_gene: TRBJ1-6; len: 17; abundance: -; v_gene: TRBV5-1; d_gene: -; CDR3nt: TGCGCCAGCAGCAGCTTTGGACTTCTCTCAAATAATTCACCCCTCCACTTT; CDR3aa: CASSSFGLLSNNSPLHF
j_gene: TRBJ2-7; len: 14; abundance: -; v_gene: TRBV4-1; d_gene: -; CDR3nt: TGCGCCAGCAGCCAGAACACCGGACCGTACGAGCAGTACTTC; CDR3aa: CASSQNTGPYEQYF
j_gene: TRBJ2-1; len: 12; abundance: -; v_gene: TRBV19; d_gene: -; CDR3nt: TGTGCCAGTAGTATTCGCCACAATGAGCAGTTCTTC; CDR3aa: CASSIRHNEQFF
j_gene: TRBJ2-5; len: 14; abundance: once; v_gene: TRBV6-5; d_gene: -; CDR3nt: TGTGCCAGCAGTTACTGGGCAGGCCAAGAGACCCAGTACTTC; CDR3aa: CASSYWAGQETQYF
j_gene: TRBJ1-2; len: 16; abundance: -; v_gene: TRBV29-1; d_gene: -; CDR3nt: TGCAGCGTTGCCATTGGTCGGGGCCTTGTGGACTATGGCTACACCTTC; CDR3aa: CSVAIGRGLVDYGYTF
j_gene: TRBJ2-7; len: 18; abundance: -; v_gene: TRBV4-3; d_gene: TRBD2; CDR3nt: TGCGCCAGCAGCCAAACCAGGAGTAGCGGGGGTTTTGCCTACGAGCAGTACTTC; CDR3aa: CASSQTRSSGGFAYEQYF
j_gene: TRBJ2-5; len: 13; abundance: -; v_gene: TRBV28; d_gene: -; CDR3nt: TGTGCCAGCAGTATTACAGGGAAAGAGACCCAGTACTTC; CDR3aa: CASSITGKETQYF
j_gene: TRBJ2-5; len: 14; abundance: few; v_gene: TRBV6-5; d_gene: TRBD2; CDR3nt: TGTGCCAGTGAAAGCGGGATGGGGCAAGAGACCCAGTACTTC; CDR3aa: CASESGMGQETQYF
j_gene: TRBJ2-7; len: 12; abundance: -; v_gene: TRBV13; d_gene: TRBD1; CDR3nt: TGTGCCAGCAGCGACGGACAGGACGAGCAGTACTTC; CDR3aa: CASSDGQDEQYF
j_gene: TRBJ1-4; len: 13; abundance: once; v_gene: TRBV30; d_gene: -; CDR3nt: TGTGCCTGGAGTCCAGGAAATAATGAAAAACTGTTTTTT; CDR3aa: CAWSPGNNEKLFF
j_gene: TRBJ1-1; len: 17; abundance: -; v_gene: TRBV2; d_gene: -; CDR3nt: TGTGCCAGCACCTCTTCCTCCGGAGTGAGGGCGAACACTGAAGCTTTCTTT; CDR3aa: CASTSSSGVRANTEAFF
j_gene: TRBJ1-1; len: 13; abundance: -; v_gene: TRBV10-1; d_gene: -; CDR3nt: TGCGCCAGCAGCAGACAGGTGAACACTGAAGCTTTCTTT; CDR3aa: CASSRQVNTEAFF
j_gene: TRBJ1-5; len: 14; abundance: -; v_gene: TRBV28; d_gene: TRBD1; CDR3nt: TGTGCCAGCAGGCCTCCGGGACAGGTGCCGCCCCAGCATTTT; CDR3aa: CASRPPGQVPPQHF
j_gene: TRBJ2-1; len: 16; abundance: -; v_gene: TRBV7-9; d_gene: -; CDR3nt: TGTGCCAGCAGTCGAGTTAGCACTGTCAGATACAATGAGCAGTTCTTC; CDR3aa: CASSRVSTVRYNEQFF
j_gene: TRBJ2-1; len: 18; abundance: -; v_gene: TRBV12-5; d_gene: TRBD1; CDR3nt: TGTGCTAGTGGTCGGACAGGGATTGTAGCGGCCACCTACAATGAGCAGTTCTTC; CDR3aa: CASGRTGIVAATYNEQFF
j_gene: TRBJ2-1; len: 16; abundance: -; v_gene: TRBV12-5; d_gene: -; CDR3nt: TGTGCTAGTGGTTTTTACGCGTCTAGTAACTACAATGAGCAGTTCTTC; CDR3aa: CASGFYASSNYNEQFF
j_gene: TRBJ2-3; len: 13; abundance: -; v_gene: TRBV5-4; d_gene: TRBD2; CDR3nt: TGTGCCAGCAGCTTGCGGACTAGCGATACGCAGTATTTT; CDR3aa: CASSLRTSDTQYF
j_gene: TRBJ1-4; len: 14; abundance: -; v_gene: TRBV19; d_gene: -; CDR3nt: TGTGCCAGTAGTAGCCGGGCCGATAATGAAAAACTGTTTTTT; CDR3aa: CASSSRADNEKLFF
j_gene: TRBJ1-4; len: 16; abundance: -; v_gene: TRBV6-6; d_gene: TRBD1; CDR3nt: TGTGCCAGCAGTTACGCCCACAGGGGGAGAGGTGAAAAACTGTTTTTT; CDR3aa: CASSYAHRGRGEKLFF
j_gene: TRBJ1-1; len: 14; abundance: -; v_gene: TRBV28; d_gene: -; CDR3nt: TGTGCCAGCAGTATAGGACAGATGAACACTGAAGCTTTCTTT; CDR3aa: CASSIGQMNTEAFF
j_gene: TRBJ2-5; len: 13; abundance: -; v_gene: TRBV10-3; d_gene: TRBD2; CDR3nt: TGTGCCATCAGTCAGCGGGAGCGGGAGACCCAGTACTTC; CDR3aa: CAISQRERETQYF
j_gene: TRBJ2-2; len: 14; abundance: few; v_gene: TRBV6-6; d_gene: -; CDR3nt: TGTGCCAGCAGCCCTTGGGGGGCGGCCGGGGAGCTGTTTTTT; CDR3aa: CASSPWGAAGELFF
j_gene: TRBJ2-7; len: 15; abundance: -; v_gene: TRBV18; d_gene: TRBD1; CDR3nt: TGTGCCAGCTCACCCGGGACAGGGGATTACCACGAGCAGTACTTC; CDR3aa: CASSPGTGDYHEQYF
j_gene: TRBJ1-1; len: 16; abundance: -; v_gene: TRBV27; d_gene: TRBD1; CDR3nt: TGTGCCAGCAGTCCCCATCCGGGACAGGGACCACAGAAGACCACCTTT; CDR3aa: CASSPHPGQGPQKTTF
j_gene: TRBJ1-3; len: 14; abundance: -; v_gene: TRBV29-1; d_gene: -; CDR3nt: TGCAGCGTCCAAGAGGGAGGGTCTGGAAACACCATATATTTT; CDR3aa: CSVQEGGSGNTIYF
j_gene: TRBJ2-7; len: 17; abundance: -; v_gene: TRBV25-1; d_gene: TRBD2; CDR3nt: TGTGTCAGCAGAATTAGCGGGAGGTACCCCCCTTCCGACGAGCAGTACTTC; CDR3aa: CVSRISGRYPPSDEQYF
j_gene: TRBJ1-5; len: 17; abundance: -; v_gene: TRBV5-6; d_gene: TRBD1; CDR3nt: TGTGCCAGCAGCTTGGTCGGGCGCGGACAGGTGAATCAGCCCCAGCATTTT; CDR3aa: CASSLVGRGQVNQPQHF
j_gene: TRBJ2-3; len: 14; abundance: -; v_gene: TRBV24-1; d_gene: -; CDR3nt: TGTGCCACCAGTGACCCGGGTTCAGCAGATACGCAGTATTTT; CDR3aa: CATSDPGSADTQYF
j_gene: TRBJ2-7; len: 16; abundance: -; v_gene: TRBV6-1; d_gene: TRBD1; CDR3nt: TGTGCCAGCAGTGAAAGTCATTGGGACAGGGACTACGAGCAGTACTTC; CDR3aa: CASSESHWDRDYEQYF
j_gene: TRBJ2-1; len: 13; abundance: -; v_gene: TRBV6-4; d_gene: -; CDR3nt: TGTGCCAGCAGATGGACTAATATACGTGAGCAGTTCTTC; CDR3aa: CASRWTNIREQFF
j_gene: TRBJ2-1; len: 17; abundance: once; v_gene: TRBV3-1/TRBV3-2; d_gene: TRBD2; CDR3nt: TGTGCCAGCAGCCAAGCGGCGGGAGGGCCGCCCTTCAATGAGCAGTTCTTC; CDR3aa: CASSQAAGGPPFNEQFF
j_gene: TRBJ2-3; len: 11; abundance: -; v_gene: TRBV20-1; d_gene: -; CDR3nt: TGCAGTGCTCAGAGTCGTGATACGCAGTATTTT; CDR3aa: CSAQSRDTQYF
j_gene: TRBJ2-7; len: 16; abundance: -; v_gene: TRBV7-8; d_gene: -; CDR3nt: TGTGCCAGCAGCTTAGAGGCCGGGACATTAACCTACGAGCAGTACTTC; CDR3aa: CASSLEAGTLTYEQYF
j_gene: TRBJ1-5; len: 13; abundance: -; v_gene: TRBV10-3; d_gene: -; CDR3nt: TGTGCCATCAGTGGACAGAGCAATCAGCCCCAGCATTTT; CDR3aa: CAISGQSNQPQHF
j_gene: TRBJ1-1; len: 19; abundance: -; v_gene: TRBV7-3; d_gene: -; CDR3nt: TGTGCCAGCAGCTTAACGGGACCCCCGGGTCCAATAGGGGACACTGAAGCTTTCTTT; CDR3aa: CASSLTGPPGPIGDTEAFF
j_gene: TRBJ2-1; len: 11; abundance: once; v_gene: TRBV20-1; d_gene: -; CDR3nt: TGCAGTGCGGCCGTTTACAATGAGCAGTTCTTC; CDR3aa: CSAAVYNEQFF
j_gene: TRBJ2-7; len: 16; abundance: -; v_gene: TRBV5-6; d_gene: TRBD2; CDR3nt: TGTGCCAGCAGCTTGGAAGGACTAGCGGGAGTACGAGGGCAGTACTTC; CDR3aa: CASSLEGLAGVRGQYF
j_gene: TRBJ2-3; len: 17; abundance: few; v_gene: TRBV4-2; d_gene: TRBD2; CDR3nt: TGTGCCAGCAGCCCCGGACTAGCGGGAGGGCCATCAGATACGCAGTATTTT; CDR3aa: CASSPGLAGGPSDTQYF
j_gene: TRBJ2-3; len: 15; abundance: once; v_gene: TRBV7-8; d_gene: TRBD2; CDR3nt: TGTGCCAGCAGCTATGGGACTAGCGAGGGAGATACGCAGTATTTT; CDR3aa: CASSYGTSEGDTQYF
j_gene: TRBJ2-2; len: 15; abundance: -; v_gene: TRBV5-4; d_gene: -; CDR3nt: TGTGCCAGCAGCCCGCTACGGACAGTTGCCGGGGAGCTGTTTTTT; CDR3aa: CASSPLRTVAGELFF
j_gene: TRBJ1-5; len: 12; abundance: -; v_gene: TRBV12-3/TRBV12-4; d_gene: -; CDR3nt: TGTGCCAGCAGTGTGGGCAATCAGCCCCAGCATTTT; CDR3aa: CASSVGNQPQHF
j_gene: TRBJ1-1; len: 17; abundance: -; v_gene: TRBV5-1; d_gene: TRBD1; CDR3nt: TGCGCCAGCAGCTTGGCCTTAAGTGGACAGGGAGGAACTGAAGCTTTCTTT; CDR3aa: CASSLALSGQGGTEAFF
j_gene: TRBJ1-1; len: 14; abundance: -; v_gene: TRBV27; d_gene: TRBD1; CDR3nt: TGTGCCAGCAGTTTAGGACAGGGGTTTACTGAAGCTTTCTTT; CDR3aa: CASSLGQGFTEAFF
j_gene: TRBJ2-7; len: 13; abundance: -; v_gene: TRBV5-6; d_gene: -; CDR3nt: TGTGCCAGCAGCTTGATGGGGCCCTACGGGCAGTACTTC; CDR3aa: CASSLMGPYGQYF
j_gene: TRBJ2-1; len: 16; abundance: -; v_gene: TRBV3-1/TRBV3-2; d_gene: TRBD2; CDR3nt: TGTGCCAGCAGCCGAAGCGGGAGGGCCTCCTACAATGAGCAGTTCTTC; CDR3aa: CASSRSGRASYNEQFF
j_gene: TRBJ1-6; len: 16; abundance: -; v_gene: TRBV14; d_gene: -; CDR3nt: TGTGCCAGCAGCCAAGAGACGGCCTCCTATAATTCACCCCTCCACTTT; CDR3aa: CASSQETASYNSPLHF
j_gene: TRBJ2-7; len: 13; abundance: -; v_gene: TRBV24-1; d_gene: -; CDR3nt: TGTGCCACCAGTGATGGGCCCCTAGTCGAGCAGTACTTC; CDR3aa: CATSDGPLVEQYF